This T cell receptor beta chain was sequenced for a study of graft-versus-host responses after intestinal transplantation. Across the whole study: Multivisceral, liver-intestinal, or isolated intestinal grafts were transplanted into recipients. Induction with anti-thymocyte globulin, then tacrolimus and steroids for three to four years, was given to all recipients.

Clones were sequenced by immunoSEQ multiplex PCR, and TCRdb holds only the in-frame ones, with some missing. The profile covers more than 85,000 clones, with 85% to 95% appearing a single time and 1.5% to 2.5% taken by the ten largest. V shed 2 bases, J shed 3 bases, and the junction held 8 bases outside the gene matches. In germline, CDR1 is SGHRS, CDR2 YFSETQ. The CDR3 consists of 16 residues. As regards this clone: As yet, its antigen is unknown.

Study-level findings and limits: Investigators detected GvH clones in recipient marrow, with some emerging earlier in ileum or blood.

The chain links TRBV5-1 to TRBJ2-7, with 10 bases identical to TRBD1. Material: unstimulated CD8+ T cells sorted from spleen or lymph node cells, obtained before intestinal transplant. The clonotype comes from a human donor who received an intestinal transplant. The CDR3 sequence: CASSLPPGQGLYEQYF. The CDR3 DNA reads TGCGCCAGCAGCTTACCCCCGGGACAGGGGCTCTACGAGCAGTACTTC. Together with reference TRBV5-1 and TRBJ2-7, the CDR3 gives the full variable domain: KAGVTQTPRYLIKTRGQQVTLSCSPISGHRSVSWYQQTPGQGLQFLFEYFSETQRNKGNFPGRFSGRQFSNSRSEMNVSTLELGDSALYLCASSLPPGQGLYEQYFGPGTRLTVT.